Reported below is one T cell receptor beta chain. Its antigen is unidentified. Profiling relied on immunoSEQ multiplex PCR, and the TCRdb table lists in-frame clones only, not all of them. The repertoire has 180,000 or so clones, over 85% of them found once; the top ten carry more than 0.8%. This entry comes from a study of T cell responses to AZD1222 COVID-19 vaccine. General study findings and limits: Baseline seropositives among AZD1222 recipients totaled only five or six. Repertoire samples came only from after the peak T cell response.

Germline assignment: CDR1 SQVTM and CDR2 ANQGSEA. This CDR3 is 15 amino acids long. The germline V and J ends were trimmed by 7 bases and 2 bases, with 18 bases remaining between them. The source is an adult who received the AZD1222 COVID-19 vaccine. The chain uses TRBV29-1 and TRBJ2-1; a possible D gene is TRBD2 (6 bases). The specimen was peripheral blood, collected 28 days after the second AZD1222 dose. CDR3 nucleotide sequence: TGCAGCGCCCGGGGAGGAGGGGCCCCCTACAATGAGCAGTTCTTC. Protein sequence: CSARGGGAPYNEQFF.